In this sample, the clone carrying this T cell receptor beta chain turned up many times. The antigen is not known. Germline V gene lookup returns CDR1 LGHDT and CDR2 YNNKEL (reference sequence). This CDR3 comprises 16 residues. J gave up 1 base and V 6 bases, and 9 bases lay outside the gene matches. These data belong to a study of breast tumors, draining lymph nodes, adjacent tissues. General study findings and limits: Tumor TCR diversity was below lymph nodes but above nontumor tissue.

The lymph nodes were axillary draining lymph nodes from breast cancer patients. TCRdb re-analysed the multiplex PCR reads in MiXCR, keeping a single row per CDR3 protein. Of 150,000 to 200,000 distinct CDR3 sequences detected, about 32% appear once; the ten largest clones hold more than 4%. The chain uses TRBV3-1 and TRBJ2-5; 9 positions match TRBD2. The TCR originated in a female donor with breast cancer. Some clones in this sample may be carry-over from other donors' samples. The sequenced sample was axillary lymph node tissue. The CDR3 protein is CASSPRVAGVQETQYF. The CDR3 nucleotides are TGTGCCAGCAGTCCTCGGGTAGCGGGGGTCCAAGAGACCCAGTACTTC.